A single sample is the source of the 13 T cell receptor beta chains below, sequenced in a study of a mutant IDH1 vaccine in newly diagnosed glioma. Profiled with immunoSEQ multiplex PCR; TCRdb holds only in-frame clones, not every one. The sample carries tens of thousands of clones, over 80% recorded once. Time point denoted: week 47, end of study. Doses of 300 ug of mutant IDH1 20-mer peptide were given with topical imiquimod. Antigens of these TCRs are unknown. The source material was PBMCs, sampled from a glioma patient whose treatment included an IDH1 peptide vaccine. All receptors derive from a woman in her forties or fifties with glioma.

This clone showed up just once. CDR3 nucleotides: TGTGCCAGCAGCGTAGGGCGGGACAGGGGATCTAACTATGGCTACACCTTC. This codes for CASSVGRDRGSNYGYTF. This chain connects TRBV9 to TRBJ1-2; 10 bases match TRBD1. Germline CDR1 is SGDLS and CDR2 is YYNGEE. Trimming cost V 0 bases and J 0 bases; bases outside gene matches: 5. There are 17 residues in the CDR3.

The chain combines TRBV19 with TRBJ2-5, with D possibly being TRBD2 (6 bases). The ends were cut back, 5 bases at V and 5 bases at J, with 15 bases in the middle. The CDR3 covers 14 residues. The germline V gene has CDR1 LNHDA and CDR2 SQIVND (reference sequence). The CDR3 DNA reads TGTGCCAGTAGTCGGGGAGGAGGTGGGGAGACCCAGTACTTC. Encoded protein: CASSRGGGGETQYF.

J is TRBJ2-5 and V is TRBV19; no clear D gene. The V end was cut by 3 bases, the J end by 3 bases, with 11 bases between. The germline V gene encodes CDR1 LNHDA and CDR2 SQIVND (reference sequence). This CDR3 comprises 14 residues. The CDR3 region is CASSIGGQEETQYF. The CDR3 DNA follows: TGTGCCAGTAGTATCGGTGGGCAGGAAGAGACCCAGTACTTC.

This clone was seen only a few times. The V gene is TRBV5-1, the J gene TRBJ1-1, with 7 nucleotides matching TRBD1. The CDR3 runs to 15 residues. Germline CDR1 reads SGHRS; CDR2 reads YFSETQ. Unmatched junction bases numbered 4, after V lost 1 base and J lost 1 base. The CDR3 is CASSLTGATNTEAFF. The CDR3 region has the DNA TGCGCCAGCAGCTTGACAGGGGCGACGAACACTGAAGCTTTCTTT.

This chain uses TRBV15 with TRBJ1-2; D remains unclear. This CDR3 has 14 residues. V was clipped by 3 bases and J by 0 bases, with 8 bases between them. Germline lookup yields CDR1 LNHNV and CDR2 YYDKDF (reference sequence). The CDR3 DNA follows: TGTGCCACCAGCAGTTGGAGAGCTAACTATGGCTACACCTTC. It specifies CATSSWRANYGYTF.

The chain is built from TRBV6-1 and TRBJ1-1; TRBD1 might be the D (5 bases). The length of the CDR3 is 16 residues. Trimming stripped 4 bases from V and 8 bases from J, with 23 bases between. Per germline, CDR1 MNHNS and CDR2 SASEGT. DNA for the CDR3: TGTGCCAGCAGTGGGGACCCGGGACGCTGGACGGAGGAAGCTTTCTTT. This codes for CASSGDPGRWTEEAFF.

This rearrangement joins TRBV2 to TRBJ2-7; D gene unclear. Germline CDR1 SNHLY, CDR2 FYNNEI. V shed 4 bases and J shed 2 bases, with 12 bases lying between them. The CDR3 is made up of 14 amino acids. The CDR3 sequence is CASSARVAPYEQYF. The CDR3 DNA follows: TGTGCCAGCAGTGCTAGGGTAGCCCCCTACGAGCAGTACTTC. Based on the CDR3 plus reference TRBV2 and TRBJ2-7, the full variable domain is EPEVTQTPSHQVTQMGQEVILRCVPISNHLYFYWYRQILGQKVEFLVSFYNNEISEKSEIFDDQFSVERPDGSNFTLKIRSTKLEDSAMYFCASSARVAPYEQYFGPGTRLTVT.

The gene calls are TRBV7-8 and TRBJ1-5; D is unclear. CDR3 size: 13 residues. CDR1 is SGHVS, CDR2 FQNEAQ, per germline. Trimming took off 2 bases at V and 4 bases at J, with 6 bases between the two ends. The CDR3 region is CASSLRVNQPQHF. As DNA, the CDR3 is TGTGCCAGCAGCTTAAGGGTGAATCAGCCCCAGCATTTT.

CDR3 in amino acids: CAIQYRTEAFF. The CDR3 nucleotides read TGTGCCATTCAATATCGGACTGAAGCTTTCTTT. This chain links TRBV19 with TRBJ1-1; D call uncertain. V was cut by 10 bases and J by 5 bases, with 11 bases left in between. Germline CDR1 reads LNHDA; CDR2 reads SQIVND (reference sequence). The CDR3 sequence is 11 residues long.

The chain combines TRBV9 with TRBJ2-7, with D perhaps matching TRBD2 (5 bases). V was clipped by 0 bases and J by 7 bases, with 14 bases between them. CDR3 length: 14 amino acids. Germline V gene lookup returns CDR1 SGDLS and CDR2 YYNGEE. The CDR3 DNA follows: TGTGCCAGCAGCGTAGGAGGACTTTCTGAAGAGCAGTACTTC. Protein: CASSVGGLSEEQYF.

The chain uses TRBV25-1 and TRBJ2-7, with 11 nucleotides matching TRBD1. The CDR3 extends over 16 amino acids. Per germline, CDR1 MGHDK and CDR2 SYGVNS. V lost 3 bases to trimming and J lost 4 bases; unmatched junction nucleotides: 8. Here the CDR3 DNA reads TGTGCCAGCAGTGACCCGCGGACAGGGGGCTATTACGAGCAGTACTTC. It yields the protein CASSDPRTGGYYEQYF.

CDR3 sequence: CASSHAIPREGPNSPLHF. The CDR3 bases are TGTGCCAGCAGCCACGCCATCCCTCGGGAGGGACCTAATTCACCCCTCCACTTT. This chain uses TRBV4-2 with TRBJ1-6; D might be TRBD1 (5 bases). CDR3 length: 18 amino acids. Germline V lookup: CDR1 LGHNA, CDR2 YNFKEQ. The V gene lost 3 bases and the J gene lost 6 bases, with 21 bases spanning the gap.

This clone was detected only once. The CDR3 sequence: CSVEGGQGGTDTQYF. In nucleotides, the CDR3 is TGCAGCGTTGAGGGGGGACAGGGAGGTACAGATACGCAGTATTTT. The V gene is TRBV29-1, the J gene TRBJ2-3, with 9 nucleotides matching TRBD1. The CDR3 extends over 15 amino acids. Trimming cost V 3 bases and J 3 bases; bases outside gene matches: 7. The V gene's germline CDR1 is SQVTM and CDR2 ANQGSEA.